The source of this T cell receptor beta chain is a study of cytomegalovirus exposure and HLA in healthy donors. Study summary: Both the 100 to 150 validation repertoires and the 600 to 700 first-cohort repertoires used the same platform, as reported by a later analysis. Study-wide results and caveats: It was confirmed in vitro that a few of the CMV-associated chains were specific for CMV antigens. Investigators reported under 200 TCR beta chains as tied to cytomegalovirus. According to a later analysis, TCR clusters from the first cohort tended to co-occur in the 100 to 150 validation repertoires.

TCRdb keeps only in-frame clones here, not all; method: immunoSEQ multiplex PCR. The sample records 150,000 to 200,000 clones, approximately 86% being singletons. A note on this clone: Its antigen remains unknown.

This CDR3 is 17 amino acids long. V gave up 6 bases and J gave up 0 bases, with 18 bases separating them. CDR1 MDHEN and CDR2 SYDVKM come from the germline V gene. Source material: PBMCs. The chain has TRBV28 and TRBJ1-3; D might be TRBD1 (5 bases). The sequence came from a man between 18 and 35 years old in good health and CMV-seropositive. The CDR3 nucleotides are TGTGCCAGCAGCACATATGTCGACAGTGACTCTGGAAACACCATATATTTT. It encodes CASSTYVDSDSGNTIYF.